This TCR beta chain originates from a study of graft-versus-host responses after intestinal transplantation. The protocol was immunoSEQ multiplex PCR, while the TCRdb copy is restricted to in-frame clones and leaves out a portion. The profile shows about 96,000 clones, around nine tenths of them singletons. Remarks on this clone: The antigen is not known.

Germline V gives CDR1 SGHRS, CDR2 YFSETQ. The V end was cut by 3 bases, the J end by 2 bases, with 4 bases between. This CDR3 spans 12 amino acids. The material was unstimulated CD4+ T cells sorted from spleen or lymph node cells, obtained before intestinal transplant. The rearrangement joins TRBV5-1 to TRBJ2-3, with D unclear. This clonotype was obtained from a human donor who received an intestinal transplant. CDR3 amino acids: CASSSHTDTQYF. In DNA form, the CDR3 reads TGCGCCAGCAGCTCCCACACAGATACGCAGTATTTT.